This TCR beta chain comes out of a study of CD8 T cells in ankylosing spondylitis. This CDR3 comprises 13 residues. Germline V lookup: CDR1 SGHDN, CDR2 FVKESK. Trimming shortened V by 0 bases and J by 7 bases, and 7 bases separated the two germline ends. Study-wide results and limits: Ankylosing spondylitis blood appeared to be characterized by a TCR beta motif of under 10 highly homologous variants. Reportedly, matched ankylosing spondylitis synovial fluid was significantly enriched for disease-linked clones.

Quantitative 5'-RACE with molecular barcodes generated TCR beta libraries. TCRdb redid the calling of the 5' RACE reads with MiXCR, one entry per CDR3 protein. Among just over 350,000 distinct CDR3 sequences listed, about 20% were seen once. To note about this clonotype: The target antigen is unknown.

Sequenced: blood, either unsorted or a sorted T cell fraction (not recorded which). The origin of this receptor is a male donor with ankylosing spondylitis or in good health (not recorded which). The V and J genes are TRBV14 and TRBJ2-1; D unclear. CDR3 residues: CASSQEELNEQFF. CDR3 bases: TGTGCCAGCAGCCAAGAAGAGTTGAATGAGCAGTTCTTC.